The next 13 T cell receptor beta chains were all read from a single sample in a study of OX40 agonist ivuxolimab in advanced cancers. Repertoires were generated with immunoSEQ multiplex PCR, while TCRdb's copy carries only in-frame clones and drops some. The table includes 40,000 to 65,000 clones, less than 90% detected once. The sample was CD4+ or CD8+ T cells sorted from blood, taken in a trial of the OX40 agonist ivuxolimab. Source of these receptors: an adult with an advanced solid tumor such as melanoma, head and neck, liver or kidney cancer.

The gene calls are TRBV5-1 and TRBJ2-3, with D perhaps matching TRBD1 (7 bases). The CDR3 is 17 amino acids. V lost 4 bases, J lost 1 base, and 19 bases lay in between. Per the germline V gene, CDR1 is SGHRS and CDR2 is YFSETQ. This CDR3 is CASSLARTGGGTDTQYF. Here the CDR3 DNA reads TGCGCCAGCAGCCTAGCGCGGACAGGTGGGGGCACAGATACGCAGTATTTT.

The chain links TRBV5-1 to TRBJ2-2, with 10 bases matching TRBD2. V lost 0 bases and J lost 4; bases outside the gene matches: 6. Germline V gene sequence: CDR1 SGHRS, CDR2 YFSETQ. The CDR3 consists of 17 residues. The CDR3 protein is CASSLGVAGGFTGELFF. CDR3 DNA: TGCGCCAGCAGCTTGGGGGTAGCGGGAGGCTTCACCGGGGAGCTGTTTTTT.

This clone was counted once. The V and J genes are TRBV5-1 and TRBJ1-1, with D uncertain. The CDR3 contains 16 residues. Germline V gene sequence: CDR1 SGHRS, CDR2 YFSETQ. The V gene lost 2 bases and the J gene lost 1 base, with 15 bases spanning the gap. CDR3 DNA: TGCGCCAGCAGCTTTGAATTAAGGGTGGGGAACACTGAAGCTTTCTTT. Residues: CASSFELRVGNTEAFF.

This chain links TRBV6-1 with TRBJ2-4; TRBD2 matches 7 bases. CDR3 length: 20 residues. V was pared by 0 bases and J by 0 bases, with 14 bases of the junction left unmatched. From germline, CDR1 is MNHNS and CDR2 SASEGT. CDR3 DNA: TGTGCCAGCAGTGAAGCAATCCCCCGAGGACTAGTGGGAGCCAAAAACATTCAGTACTTC. This sequence encodes CASSEAIPRGLVGAKNIQYF.

This clone was observed a handful of times. V gene TRBV5-1 combines with J gene TRBJ2-1, with 9 bases that match TRBD2. The V gene's germline CDR1 is SGHRS and CDR2 YFSETQ. Losses at the gene ends were 0 bases for V and 5 bases for J; bases not matched to a gene: 3. This CDR3 comprises 15 residues. The CDR3 reads CASSLGASGDNEQFF. The CDR3 region has the DNA TGCGCCAGCAGCTTGGGGGCTAGCGGGGACAATGAGCAGTTCTTC.

The chain combines TRBV27 with TRBJ2-7; 13 bases fit TRBD2. There are 15 residues in the CDR3. The J segment lost 7 bases and the V segment lost 8 bases, leaving 11 bases of the junction unmatched. From germline, CDR1 is MNHEY and CDR2 SMNVEV (reference sequence). CDR3 sequence reads: CASHEGLAGLGEQYF. CDR3 DNA sequence: TGTGCCAGCCATGAGGGACTAGCGGGATTGGGGGAGCAGTACTTC.

The V call is TRBV4-3, the J call TRBJ1-1; D is perhaps TRBD1 (6 bases). V was pared by 7 bases and J by 2 bases, with 14 bases between. The CDR3 has 14 residues. Germline CDR1 is LGHNA and CDR2 is YSLEER. The CDR3 region is CASIQGQGNTEAFF. CDR3 nucleotide sequence: TGCGCCAGCATTCAGGGGCAGGGCAACACTGAAGCTTTCTTT.

The V and J genes are TRBV7-2 and TRBJ2-3, with D tentatively TRBD2 (6 bases). V was pared by 1 base and J by 3 bases, with 11 bases between. This CDR3 is built from 15 residues. The germline V gene has CDR1 SGHTA and CDR2 FQGNSA. CDR3 sequence reads: CASSLDGSGTDTQYF. Written as DNA, the CDR3 is TGTGCCAGCAGCTTAGACGGGAGTGGTACAGATACGCAGTATTTT.

V is TRBV27 and J is TRBJ2-7; 12 bases match TRBD2. Germline CDR1 is MNHEY and CDR2 is SMNVEV (reference sequence). V trimming: 2 bases; J trimming: 4 bases; junction bases outside the gene matches: 3. This CDR3 is 15 amino acids long. This chain's CDR3 is CASSLLAGGPYEQYF. DNA for the CDR3: TGTGCCAGCAGTTTACTAGCGGGAGGGCCTTACGAGCAGTACTTC.

V is TRBV9 and J is TRBJ2-7, with D unclear. The CDR3 has 13 amino acids. The germline gives CDR1 SGDLS, CDR2 YYNGEE. V was trimmed by 4 bases and J by 6 bases, leaving 14 bases between them. The CDR3 DNA reads TGTGCCAGCAGCTCCACCATTAGTACCGAGCAGTACTTC. It codes for CASSSTISTEQYF.

This clone was seen just once. This chain links TRBV11-3 with TRBJ2-6; D remains ambiguous. V lost 4 bases and J 0 bases, leaving 7 bases between the germline ends. Germline V CDR1 and CDR2: SGHNT, YENEEA. The CDR3 sequence is 15 residues long. CDR3 sequence (DNA): TGTGCCAGCAGCTCCAGGAGCTCTGGGGCCAACGTCCTGACTTTC. Protein: CASSSRSSGANVLTF.

This clone turned up a few times. The chain joins TRBV7-9 to TRBJ2-7; tentative D call: TRBD2 (6 bases). This CDR3 is 15 amino acids long. Germline values: CDR1 SEHNR, CDR2 FQNEAQ (reference sequence). V gave up 7 bases and J gave up 3 bases, with 19 bases separating them. Here the CDR3 reads CASNSPRPGGYEQYF. The DNA of the CDR3 is TGTGCCAGCAACTCACCCCGCCCCGGGGGCTACGAGCAGTACTTC.

The chain has TRBV29-1 and TRBJ1-2; D possibly corresponds to TRBD1 (5 bases). V lost 4 bases and J 7 bases, leaving 10 bases between the germline ends. The CDR3 sequence is 11 residues long. Germline V lookup: CDR1 SQVTM, CDR2 ANQGSEA. As DNA, the CDR3 is TGCAGCGTTGGGCAGGGATCTGGCTACACCTTC. Amino acids: CSVGQGSGYTF. Filled out from reference TRBV29-1 and TRBJ1-2, the complete variable domain reads SAVISQKPSRDICQRGTSLTIQCQVDSQVTMMFWYRQQPGQSLTLIATANQGSEATYESGFVIDKFPISRPNLTFSTLTVSNMSPEDSSIYLCSVGQGSGYTFGSGTRLTVV.